The 23 T cell receptor beta chains reported below all come from one sample, sequenced in a study of blood T cell repertoires in COVID-19. Clones were sequenced by immunoSEQ multiplex PCR, and TCRdb holds only the in-frame ones, with some missing. Of some 41,000 clones listed, around 81% are singletons. Source material: peripheral blood. Receptors originate from a man in his forties or fifties with active or convalescent COVID-19.

This chain links TRBV7-9 with TRBJ1-2; 7 bases are shared with TRBD1. This CDR3 region has 18 residues. From germline, CDR1 is SEHNR and CDR2 FQNEAQ (reference sequence). V shed 1 base, J shed 2 bases, and the junction held 13 bases outside the gene matches. This CDR3 is CASSLDWAQPGGNYGYTF. The CDR3 DNA reads as TGTGCCAGCAGCTTAGATTGGGCCCAGCCAGGGGGGAACTATGGCTACACCTTC. Drawing the rest from reference TRBV7-9 and TRBJ1-2, the complete variable domain is DTGVSQNPRHKITKRGQNVTFRCDPISEHNRLYWYRQTLGQGPEFLTYFQNEAQLEKSRLLSDRFSAERPKGSFSTLEIQRTEQGDSAMYLCASSLDWAQPGGNYGYTFGSGTRLTVV.

The chain uses TRBV29-1 and TRBJ1-1, with D possibly being TRBD1 (6 bases). The CDR3 contains 13 residues. Germline loops: CDR1 SQVTM, CDR2 ANQGSEA. V lost 6 bases and J 4 bases, leaving 15 bases between the germline ends. The CDR3 is CSVEIQGCTEAFF. CDR3 bases: TGCAGCGTGGAAATACAGGGTTGCACTGAAGCTTTCTTT.

The chain carries TRBV6-6 and TRBJ2-7; tentative D call: TRBD1 (6 bases). V was trimmed by 6 bases and J by 4 bases, leaving 10 bases between them. CDR3 length equals 12 residues. Germline-derived CDR1 and CDR2 are MNHNY and SVGAGI (reference sequence). CDR3 protein: CASSSTGYEQYF. CDR3 bases: TGTGCCAGCAGCTCCACAGGGTACGAGCAGTACTTC.

Only a few counts were recorded for this clone. The rearrangement links TRBV4-1 to TRBJ1-5; D may be TRBD1 (5 bases). Per germline, CDR1 MGHRA and CDR2 YSYEKL. V was trimmed by 2 bases and J by 1 base, leaving 15 bases between them. The CDR3 spans 17 residues. The CDR3 coding sequence is TGCGCCAGCAGCCAACCCCGGGAGGGGCGAAGCAATCAGCCCCAGCATTTT. Amino acid sequence: CASSQPREGRSNQPQHF.

V usage is TRBV5-1 and J usage is TRBJ2-3, with D possibly TRBD2 on 6 matching bases. Germline V gives CDR1 SGHRS, CDR2 YFSETQ. V was shortened by 6 bases and J by 10 bases, with 12 bases between the two germline ends. The CDR3 is 11 residues long. This chain's CDR3 is CASTSEGPQYF. CDR3 bases: TGCGCCAGCACTTCGGAGGGGCCGCAGTATTTT.

The chain joins TRBV6-5 to TRBJ1-3, with D unresolved. V dropped 7 bases and J dropped 4 bases, with 14 bases sitting between them. The CDR3 spans 14 residues. Germline V CDR1 and CDR2: MNHEY, SVGAGI. CDR3 DNA sequence: TGTGCCAGCAAGTCGGAGGGAGCGGGAAACACCATATATTTT. Translated: CASKSEGAGNTIYF.

The V and J genes are TRBV29-1 and TRBJ1-1; 10 bases are shared with TRBD1. After removal of 4 bases from V and 7 bases from J, the junction contained 12 bases not matched to a gene. The CDR3 covers 15 residues. Germline V CDR1 and CDR2: SQVTM, ANQGSEA. The CDR3 nucleotides are TGCAGCGTTGGGGCCGGGACAGGGGTCGACGGTGAAGCTTTCTTT. As protein: CSVGAGTGVDGEAFF.

V is TRBV19 and J is TRBJ2-3, with D possibly matching TRBD2 (6 bases). Between the trimmed V and J ends, which lost 4 bases and 7 bases, there was a span of 18 bases. The CDR3 extends over 15 amino acids. In germline, CDR1 is LNHDA, CDR2 SQIVND (reference sequence). CDR3 amino acids: CASSTPLVADNTQYF. In DNA, the CDR3 is TGTGCCAGTAGTACCCCGCTTGTAGCGGATAATACGCAGTATTTT.

The CDR3 sequence: CASSLKVQSGLSSGANVLTF. The CDR3 DNA reads as TGTGCCAGCAGCTTAAAAGTGCAGTCAGGGTTAAGCTCTGGGGCCAACGTCCTGACTTTC. V and J are TRBV7-3 and TRBJ2-6; tentative D call: TRBD1 (5 bases). The CDR3 loop spans 20 amino acids. Germline V gene data show CDR1 as SGHTA and CDR2 as FQGTGA. Trimming left V 1 base short and J 0 bases short, with 19 bases between.

This chain connects TRBV27 to TRBJ2-7, with D perhaps matching TRBD2 (5 bases). This CDR3 is built from 13 residues. Trimming left V 7 bases short and J 2 bases short, with 12 bases between. CDR1 is MNHEY, CDR2 SMNVEV, per germline (reference sequence). CDR3 region: CASTPPGAYEQYF. CDR3 DNA: TGTGCCAGCACCCCCCCCGGGGCCTACGAGCAGTACTTC.

V usage is TRBV7-2 and J usage is TRBJ1-2; a possible D gene is TRBD1 (6 bases). Trimming stripped 4 bases from V and 5 bases from J, with 11 bases between. Germline V CDR1 and CDR2: SGHTA, FQGNSA. CDR3 length: 13 amino acids. This chain's CDR3 is CASSSDSWYGYTF. The CDR3 coding sequence is TGTGCCAGCAGCTCGGACAGTTGGTATGGCTACACCTTC.

This chain connects TRBV4-1 to TRBJ2-5; D ambiguous. Trimming shortened V by 5 bases and J by 5 bases, and 12 bases separated the two germline ends. The V gene's germline CDR1 is MGHRA and CDR2 YSYEKL. The length of the CDR3 is 13 residues. CDR3 residues: CASSDSSSETQYF. The CDR3 nucleotides are TGCGCCAGCAGCGACTCATCCTCTGAGACCCAGTACTTC.

In DNA, the CDR3 is TGTGCCAGCAGCTTGGACAGGGCCGGCTATGGCTACACCTTC. Translated: CASSLDRAGYGYTF. The chain employs TRBV7-3 and TRBJ1-2, with 8 positions matching TRBD1. The J segment lost 4 bases and the V segment lost 3 bases, leaving 4 bases of the junction unmatched. CDR3 length equals 14 residues. Germline CDR1 reads SGHTA; CDR2 reads FQGTGA.

The CDR3 bases are TGTGCCAGCAGCGATGATTTTGGGCAGAACTATGGCTACACCTTC. The encoded protein is CASSDDFGQNYGYTF. The chain joins TRBV5-5 to TRBJ1-2; the D is unclear. Per germline, CDR1 SGHKS and CDR2 YYEKEE (reference sequence). V lost 4 bases and J 2 bases, leaving 15 bases between the germline ends. The CDR3 consists of 15 residues.

The chain recombines TRBV12-3 or TRBV12-4 with TRBJ1-6; D is undetermined. Trimming cost V 3 bases and J 6 bases, with 6 bases left between them. The CDR3 contains 13 residues. The CDR3 DNA sequence: TGTGCCAGCAGTTTTACGGTTAATTCACCCCTCCACTTT. Its protein product is CASSFTVNSPLHF.

The rearrangement uses TRBV6-5 and TRBJ2-7, with 8 bases identical to TRBD2. The ends lost 10 bases at V and 6 bases at J; junction bases unmatched: 14. The CDR3 totals 14 residues. CDR1 and CDR2 from the germline V gene are MNHEY and SVGAGI. CDR3 nucleotide sequence: TGTGCCACCCCGAGGGGAGCGGGGGCTGGCGAGCAGTACTTC. Amino acids: CATPRGAGAGEQYF.

This clone was detected only once. The chain uses TRBV18 and TRBJ1-2; D is unresolved. The CDR3 has 15 amino acids. V was shortened by 1 base and J by 0 bases, with 9 bases between the two germline ends. Germline V gene data show CDR1 as KGHSH and CDR2 as LQKENI. The CDR3 loop reads CASSPRRGANYGYTF. CDR3 nucleotides: TGTGCCAGCTCACCACGGCGGGGAGCTAACTATGGCTACACCTTC. The whole variable domain, remainder taken from reference TRBV18 and TRBJ1-2, is NAGVMQNPRHLVRRRGQEARLRCSPMKGHSHVYWYRQLPEEGLKFMVYLQKENIIDESGMPKERFSAEFPKEGPSILRIQQVVRGDSAAYFCASSPRRGANYGYTFGSGTRLTVV.

This clone was seen a handful of times. The chain joins TRBV6-5 to TRBJ2-7; 7 nucleotides line up with TRBD2. The CDR3 consists of 12 residues. From germline, CDR1 is MNHEY and CDR2 SVGAGI. J gave up 6 bases and V 2 bases, and 1 base lay outside the gene matches. CDR3 in amino acids: CASSYRGSEQYF. The CDR3 DNA reads TGTGCCAGCAGTTACCGCGGGAGCGAGCAGTACTTC.

The chain carries TRBV5-4 and TRBJ1-2; 7 nucleotides agree with TRBD1. With V trimmed by 0 bases and J by 1 base, 3 bases remained unmatched. CDR3 length: 15 amino acids. Germline assignment: CDR1 SGHNT and CDR2 YYREEE (reference sequence). The CDR3 sequence: CASSLEGTVNYGYTF. As DNA, the CDR3 is TGTGCCAGCAGCTTGGAGGGGACAGTTAACTATGGCTACACCTTC.

CDR3 region: CASSEGGTETGELFF. Here the CDR3 DNA reads TGTGCCAGCAGTGAAGGGGGGACAGAAACCGGGGAGCTGTTTTTT. V usage is TRBV25-1 and J usage is TRBJ2-2; maybe TRBD1 (7 bases). CDR3 size: 15 residues. The ends were cut back, 2 bases at V and 5 bases at J, with 12 bases in the middle. CDR1 is MGHDK and CDR2 is SYGVNS in the germline V gene.

The V call is TRBV7-9, the J call TRBJ2-2; 8 bases fit TRBD1. Per the germline V gene, CDR1 is SEHNR and CDR2 is FQNEAQ (reference sequence). The CDR3 is 16 residues long. The V gene end was trimmed by 8 bases and the J gene end by 3 bases; junction bases not matched to a gene: 11. The CDR3 DNA is TGTGCCAGCGGGTTGAAGACAGGGGTGGACACCGGGGAGCTGTTTTTT. Translated: CASGLKTGVDTGELFF.

The chain joins TRBV2 to TRBJ2-2; D possibly corresponds to TRBD1 (6 bases). This CDR3 contains 13 residues. V was pared by 8 bases and J by 0 bases, with 7 bases between. Germline V lookup: CDR1 SNHLY, CDR2 FYNNEI. Here the CDR3 DNA reads TGTGCCAGCGGACAGCCGAACACCGGGGAGCTGTTTTTT. Its protein product is CASGQPNTGELFF.

This chain joins TRBV30 and TRBJ2-7, with 8 bases identical to TRBD1. V shed 2 bases and J 5 bases; nucleotides not matched to a gene: 5. Germline-derived CDR1 and CDR2 are GTSNPN and SVGIG (reference sequence). This CDR3 is 13 amino acids long. DNA for the CDR3: TGTGCCTGGAGTTTGACAGGGGACCACGAGCAGTACTTC. It encodes CAWSLTGDHEQYF.